Listed below are T cell receptor beta chains from one sample, sequenced in a study of T cells in Graves' hyperthyroidism and ophthalmopathy. TCRdb reprocessed the multiplex PCR reads with MiXCR, giving one entry per CDR3 protein. The table has under 350,000 distinct CDR3 sequences, roughly 18% seen once; the top ten hold about half. The sequencing sample was made of blood. The receptors were gathered from a woman aged 45-65 years with Graves' hyperthyroidism. The CDR3 runs from the conserved cysteine through the conserved F or W. The D gene is left open where the match is weak. Clone size appears in some rows only: once, few, many, or a class for an expanded clone.

TGCAGTGCTAGAGTACAGGCCAGGGTAATCGAGCAGTACTTC	CSARVQARVIEQYF	many	TRBV20-1	TRBJ2-7	NA
TGTGCCAGTAGTCCCCGATCGCGACCTTCAGCCGGGGAGCTGTTTTTT	CASSPRSRPSAGELFF	NA	TRBV19	TRBJ2-2	NA
TGTGCCAGCAGCCCAGGGGTCGGGTCCTACAATGAGCAGTTCTTC	CASSPGVGSYNEQFF	NA	TRBV5-6	TRBJ2-1	NA
TGCAGTGCTAGAGATGGCAGGGGGCGAACAGATACGCAGTATTTT	CSARDGRGRTDTQYF	once	TRBV20-1	TRBJ2-3	TRBD1
TGTGCCAGCGTCTGGACCAGGGAGACCCAGTACTTC	CASVWTRETQYF	NA	TRBV2	TRBJ2-5	NA
TGTGCCACCAGCAGAGCCAGGGACAGGGCTGATTCACCCCTCCACTTT	CATSRARDRADSPLHF	NA	TRBV15	TRBJ1-6	TRBD1
TGTGCCAGCAGTTTCGGAACGTCGGGAGCTTTCTTT	CASSFGTSGAFF	few	TRBV28	TRBJ1-1	NA
TGTGCCAGCTCACCAAGCGGGGGGAACACCGGGGAGCTGTTTTTT	CASSPSGGNTGELFF	many	TRBV18	TRBJ2-2	TRBD2
TGTGCCAGCAGCCTCCGCGCTAGCGGAGCGGGGGAGACCCAGTACTTC	CASSLRASGAGETQYF	many	TRBV3-1	TRBJ2-5	TRBD2
TGCAGTGCTAGAACCCGGCAAGAGACCCAGTACTTC	CSARTRQETQYF	NA	TRBV20-1	TRBJ2-5	NA
TGTGCCAGCAGCGTAGAGGGGGTAGTAAACTATGGCTACACCTTC	CASSVEGVVNYGYTF	NA	TRBV9	TRBJ1-2	NA
TGTGCCAGCTCACAGGGGCCGGCGGGAGGGAGCTCCTACGAGCAGTACTTC	CASSQGPAGGSSYEQYF	few	TRBV18	TRBJ2-7	TRBD2
TGTGCCAGCAGTGAAGCAGCGACCTACGAGCAGTACTTC	CASSEAATYEQYF	NA	TRBV6-1	TRBJ2-7	NA
TGTGCCAGCAGCTTGCAAGCGGGGGGAAACACCGGGGAGCTGTTTTTT	CASSLQAGGNTGELFF	NA	TRBV5-6	TRBJ2-2	TRBD2
TGTGCCAGCAGCTTAGATCACGATGGGGGCGGCGAGACCCAGTACTTC	CASSLDHDGGGETQYF	once	TRBV11-3	TRBJ2-5	NA
TGTGCCAGCAGCAACGGACCGACCTCTGAAGCTTTCTTT	CASSNGPTSEAFF	many	TRBV5-8	TRBJ1-1	NA
TGTGCCAGCAGTTTAGTGGAGCTCGGGCAGTTCTTC	CASSLVELGQFF	many	TRBV28	TRBJ2-1	NA
TGCGCCAGCAGTGAGGGTGAAGCTTTCTTT	CASSEGEAFF	NA	TRBV10-2	TRBJ1-1	NA
TGTGCCAGCAGCCAAGTGGGGCAGCCGCCCTACGAGCAGTACTTC	CASSQVGQPPYEQYF	NA	TRBV4-2	TRBJ2-7	NA
TGCAGTGCTAGAGATCACCGGTTTAGCTATGGCTACACCTTC	CSARDHRFSYGYTF	many	TRBV20-1	TRBJ1-2	NA
TGTGCCAGCAGAAGCGGGACAGATAGCAATCAGCCCCAGCATTTT	CASRSGTDSNQPQHF	many	TRBV28	TRBJ1-5	TRBD1
TGTGCCAGCAGTGGAACGGGACACTATGGCTACACCTTC	CASSGTGHYGYTF	many	TRBV12-3/TRBV12-4	TRBJ1-2	NA
TGCGCCAGCAGCTTGCGGTCAGGGACTGGAAACACCATATATTTT	CASSLRSGTGNTIYF	few	TRBV5-1	TRBJ1-3	NA
TGCGCCAGCAGCTCGCTCACGGGTCAGGAGACCTACGAGCAGTACTTC	CASSSLTGQETYEQYF	many	TRBV5-1	TRBJ2-7	NA